This TCR beta chain was sequenced in a study of regulatory T cells in long-lasting Graves disease. This clonotype was counted many times. CDR1 and CDR2 (germline): SGHTA, FQGNSA. V was shortened by 2 bases and J by 0 bases, with 11 bases between the two germline ends. The CDR3 spans 16 residues. CDR3 regions were amplified by Arm-PCR using iRepertoire HTBI primers to build TCR beta libraries. As originally analysed: Taken together, the samples had around 66 TRBV and more than 11 TRBJ segments identified. Each CDR3 protein gets one entry after TCRdb re-called the multiplex PCR reads with MiXCR. The V and J calls were determined by TCRdb, not by the authors. The table lists 380,000 or so distinct CDR3 sequences, about 17% of them singletons, with 20% to 25% in the top ten. Time point denoted: newly diagnosed GD, antithyroid drugs for less than 3 months. The TCR library used RNA extracted from PBMCs. These data also formed part of another study, on T cells in Graves' hyperthyroidism and ophthalmopathy. Per that paper: The study based diagnoses on clinical symptoms, serum thyroxine and TRAb, thyroid ultrasound and orbital computed tomography.

The sample here was peripheral blood mononuclear cells (PBMCs), taken at new diagnosis, from a patient treated with antithyroid drugs. The chain carries TRBV7-2 and TRBJ2-4; D uncertain. The clonotype comes from a woman under 30 with Graves disease. The CDR3 bases are TGTGCCAGCAGCTTAAGTAGGGTAACAGCCAAAAACATTCAGTACTTC. Translating gives CASSLSRVTAKNIQYF. Variable domain in full (rest from reference TRBV7-2 and TRBJ2-4): GAGVSQSPSNKVTEKGKDVELRCDPISGHTALYWYRQSLGQGLEFLIYFQGNSAPDKSGLPSDRFSAERTGGSVSTLTIQRTQQEDSAVYLCASSLSRVTAKNIQYFGAGTRLSVL.